This TCR beta chain was retrieved from a study of blood T cell repertoires in COVID-19. Sequenced by immunoSEQ multiplex PCR; TCRdb stores in-frame clones only, minus some. This table holds approximately 230,000 clones, 88% found once. This CDR3 is 16 amino acids long. The germline gives CDR1 MNHEY, CDR2 SVGAGI. Trimming pared 0 bases from V and 4 bases from J, leaving 13 bases between. The sample taken for sequencing was peripheral blood. The chain links TRBV6-5 to TRBJ1-3; TRBD1 might be the D (6 bases). This clonotype originated in a woman in her twenties or thirties with COVID-19, enrolled during active disease. The CDR3 is CASSYSQTGTGNTIYF. CDR3 coding DNA: TGTGCCAGCAGTTACTCCCAAACAGGGACCGGAAACACCATATATTTT.